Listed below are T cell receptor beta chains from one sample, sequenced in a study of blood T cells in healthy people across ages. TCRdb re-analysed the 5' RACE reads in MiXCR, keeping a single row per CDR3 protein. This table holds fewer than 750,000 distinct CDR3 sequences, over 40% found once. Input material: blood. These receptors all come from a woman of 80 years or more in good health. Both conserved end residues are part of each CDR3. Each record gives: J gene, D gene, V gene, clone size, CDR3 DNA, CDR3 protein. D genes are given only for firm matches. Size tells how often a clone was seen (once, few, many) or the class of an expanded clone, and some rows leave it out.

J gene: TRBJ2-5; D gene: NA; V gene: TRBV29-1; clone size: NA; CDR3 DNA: TGCAGCGTTGAAGGGGCGAGGCAAGAGACCCAGTACTTC; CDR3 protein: CSVEGARQETQYF
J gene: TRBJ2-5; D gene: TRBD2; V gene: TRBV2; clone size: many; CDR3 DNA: TGTGCCAGCAGGGGCGGGGACTACAAAGAGACCCAGTACTTC; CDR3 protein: CASRGGDYKETQYF
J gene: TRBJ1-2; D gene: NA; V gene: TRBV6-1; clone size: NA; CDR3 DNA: TGTGCCAGCAGTACGACAGGTCCAGGCAGCTATGGCTACACCTTC; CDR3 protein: CASSTTGPGSYGYTF
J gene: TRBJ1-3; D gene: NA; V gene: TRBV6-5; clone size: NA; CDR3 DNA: TGTGCCAGCAGGTACGCTGCGGGTGCTGGAAACACCATATATTTT; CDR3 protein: CASRYAAGAGNTIYF
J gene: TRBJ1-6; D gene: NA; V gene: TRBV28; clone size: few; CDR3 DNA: TGTGCCAGCAGTTTCTACCCCCAGGGTTTCTCCTATAATTCACCCCTCCACTTT; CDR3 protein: CASSFYPQGFSYNSPLHF
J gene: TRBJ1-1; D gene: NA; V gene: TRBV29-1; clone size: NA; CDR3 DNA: TGCAGCGTTGAACCCCAAGGGGGAGAAGCTTTCTTT; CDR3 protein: CSVEPQGGEAFF
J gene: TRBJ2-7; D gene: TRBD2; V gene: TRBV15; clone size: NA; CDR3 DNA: TGTGCCACCAGCAGGGATTCCGGCGGGGGTCCCTTCGAGCAGTACTTC; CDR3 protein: CATSRDSGGGPFEQYF
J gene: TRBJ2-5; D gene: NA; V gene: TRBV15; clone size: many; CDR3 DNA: TGTGCCACCAGCCCACAAGGGACATTTGGAGAGACCCAGTACTTC; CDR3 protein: CATSPQGTFGETQYF
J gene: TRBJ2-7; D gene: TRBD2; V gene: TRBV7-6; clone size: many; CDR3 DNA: TGTGCCAGCAGCTTAAGCGGGGGCGGATCCTACGAGCAGTACTTC; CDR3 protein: CASSLSGGGSYEQYF
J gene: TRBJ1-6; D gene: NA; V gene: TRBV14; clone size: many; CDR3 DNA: TGTGCCAGCAGCTTGAGTGGGAATTCACCCCTCCACTTT; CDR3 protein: CASSLSGNSPLHF